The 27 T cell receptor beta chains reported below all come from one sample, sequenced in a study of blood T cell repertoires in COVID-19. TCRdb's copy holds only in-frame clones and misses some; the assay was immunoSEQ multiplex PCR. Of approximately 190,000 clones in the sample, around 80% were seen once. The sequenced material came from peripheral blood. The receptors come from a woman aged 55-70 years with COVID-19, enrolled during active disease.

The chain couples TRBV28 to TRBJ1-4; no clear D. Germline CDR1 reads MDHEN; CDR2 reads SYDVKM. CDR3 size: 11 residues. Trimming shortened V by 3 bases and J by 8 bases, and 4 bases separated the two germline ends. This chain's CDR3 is CASSFREKLFF. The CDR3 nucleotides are TGTGCCAGCAGTTTTCGGGAAAAACTGTTTTTT.

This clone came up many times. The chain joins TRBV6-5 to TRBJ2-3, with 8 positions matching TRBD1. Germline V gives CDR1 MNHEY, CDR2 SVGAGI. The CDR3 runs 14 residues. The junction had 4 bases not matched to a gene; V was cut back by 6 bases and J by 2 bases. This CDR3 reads CASSRQGNTDTQYF. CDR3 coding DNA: TGTGCCAGCAGCAGACAGGGGAACACAGATACGCAGTATTTT.

CDR3 DNA sequence: TGTGCCAGCAGCTTAGCAGGACAGGGGGCGAAAGAGACCCAGTACTTC. The encoded protein is CASSLAGQGAKETQYF. The rearrangement joins TRBV7-8 to TRBJ2-5; TRBD1 matches 11 bases. After removal of 0 bases from V and 3 bases from J, the junction contained 3 bases not matched to a gene. The CDR3 extends over 16 amino acids. CDR1 and CDR2 from the germline V gene are SGHVS and FQNEAQ.

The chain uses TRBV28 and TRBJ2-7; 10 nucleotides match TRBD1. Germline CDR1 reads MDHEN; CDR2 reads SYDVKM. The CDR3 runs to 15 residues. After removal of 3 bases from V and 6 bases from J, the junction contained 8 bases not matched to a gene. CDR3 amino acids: CASSFRGTGVGEQYV. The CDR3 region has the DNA TGTGCCAGCAGTTTTCGTGGGACAGGGGTCGGCGAGCAGTACGTC.

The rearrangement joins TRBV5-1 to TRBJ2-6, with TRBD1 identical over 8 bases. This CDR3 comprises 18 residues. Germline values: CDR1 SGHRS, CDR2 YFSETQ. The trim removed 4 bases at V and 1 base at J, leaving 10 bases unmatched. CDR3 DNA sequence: TGCGCCAGCAGCCCCCAGATACAGGGGGGTTCTGGGGCCAACGTCCTGACTTTC. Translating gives CASSPQIQGGSGANVLTF.

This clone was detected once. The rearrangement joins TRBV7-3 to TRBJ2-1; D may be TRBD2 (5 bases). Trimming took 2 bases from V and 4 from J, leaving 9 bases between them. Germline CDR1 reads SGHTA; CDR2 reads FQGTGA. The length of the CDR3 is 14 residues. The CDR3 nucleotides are TGTGCCAGCAGCTTAGCGAGCGGTTACAATGAGCAGTTCTTC. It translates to CASSLASGYNEQFF.

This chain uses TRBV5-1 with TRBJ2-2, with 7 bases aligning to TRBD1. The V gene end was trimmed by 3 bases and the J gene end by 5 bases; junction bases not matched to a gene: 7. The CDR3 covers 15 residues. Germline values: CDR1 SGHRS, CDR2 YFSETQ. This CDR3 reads CASSSARGQTGELFF. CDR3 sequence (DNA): TGCGCCAGCAGCTCTGCCAGGGGACAGACCGGGGAGCTGTTTTTT.

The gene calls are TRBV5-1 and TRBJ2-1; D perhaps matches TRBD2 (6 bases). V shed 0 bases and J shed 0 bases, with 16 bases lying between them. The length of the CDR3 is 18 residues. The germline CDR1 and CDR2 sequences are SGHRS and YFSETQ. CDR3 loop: CASSLEGRGAGSYNEQFF. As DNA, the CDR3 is TGCGCCAGCAGCTTGGAGGGTAGGGGAGCGGGCTCCTACAATGAGCAGTTCTTC. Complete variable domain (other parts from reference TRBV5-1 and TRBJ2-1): KAGVTQTPRYLIKTRGQQVTLSCSPISGHRSVSWYQQTPGQGLQFLFEYFSETQRNKGNFPGRFSGRQFSNSRSEMNVSTLELGDSALYLCASSLEGRGAGSYNEQFFGPGTRLTVL.

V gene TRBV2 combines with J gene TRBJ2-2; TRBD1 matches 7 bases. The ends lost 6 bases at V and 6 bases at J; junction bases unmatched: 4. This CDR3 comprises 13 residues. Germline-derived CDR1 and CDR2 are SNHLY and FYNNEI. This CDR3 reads CASRQGSSGELFF. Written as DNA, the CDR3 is TGTGCCAGCAGACAGGGGAGTTCCGGGGAGCTGTTTTTT.

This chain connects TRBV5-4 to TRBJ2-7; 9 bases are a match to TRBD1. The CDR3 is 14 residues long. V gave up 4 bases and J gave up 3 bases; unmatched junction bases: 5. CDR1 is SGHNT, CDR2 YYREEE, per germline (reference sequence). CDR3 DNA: TGTGCCAGCAGCCAGAAGACAGGGGGCTACGAGCAGTACTTC. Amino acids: CASSQKTGGYEQYF.

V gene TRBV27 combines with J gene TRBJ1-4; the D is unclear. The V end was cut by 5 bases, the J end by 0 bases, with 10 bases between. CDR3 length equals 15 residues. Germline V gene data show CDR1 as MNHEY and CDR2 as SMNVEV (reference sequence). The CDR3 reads CASSRQDATNEKLFF. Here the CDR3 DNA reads TGTGCCAGCAGTCGACAAGATGCAACTAATGAAAAACTGTTTTTT.

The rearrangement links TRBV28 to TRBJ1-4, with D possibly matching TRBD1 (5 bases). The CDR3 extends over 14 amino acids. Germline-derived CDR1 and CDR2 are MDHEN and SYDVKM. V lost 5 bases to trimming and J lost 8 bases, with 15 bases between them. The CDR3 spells CASSPGPGREKLFF. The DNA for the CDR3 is TGTGCCAGCAGTCCGGGCCCAGGGCGGGAAAAACTGTTTTTT. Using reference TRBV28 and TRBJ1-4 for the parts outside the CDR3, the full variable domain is DVKVTQSSRYLVKRTGEKVFLECVQDMDHENMFWYRQDPGLGLRLIYFSYDVKMKEKGDIPEGYSVSREKKERFSLILESASTNQTSMYLCASSPGPGREKLFFGSGTQLSVL.

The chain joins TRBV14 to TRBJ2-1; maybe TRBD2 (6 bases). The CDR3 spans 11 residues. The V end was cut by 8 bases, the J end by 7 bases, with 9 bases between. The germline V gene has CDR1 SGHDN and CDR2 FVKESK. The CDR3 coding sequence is TGTGCCAGCGGGGCGGGGAATGAGCAGTTCTTC. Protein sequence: CASGAGNEQFF.

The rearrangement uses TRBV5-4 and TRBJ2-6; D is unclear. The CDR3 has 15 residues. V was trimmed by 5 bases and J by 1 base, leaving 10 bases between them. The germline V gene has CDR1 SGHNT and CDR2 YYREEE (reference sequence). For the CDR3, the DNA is TGTGCCAGCAGGCTAGGTGCTTCTGGGGCCAACGTCCTGACTTTC. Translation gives CASRLGASGANVLTF. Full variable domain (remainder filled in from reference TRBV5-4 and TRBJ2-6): ETGVTQSPTHLIKTRGQQVTLRCSSQSGHNTVSWYQQALGQGPQFIFQYYREEENGRGNFPPRFSGLQFPNYSSELNVNALELDDSALYLCASRLGASGANVLTFGAGSRLTVL.

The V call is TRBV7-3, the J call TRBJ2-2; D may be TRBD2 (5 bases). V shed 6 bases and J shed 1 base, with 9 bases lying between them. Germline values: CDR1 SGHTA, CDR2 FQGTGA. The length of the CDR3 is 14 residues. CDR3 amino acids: CASRREMNTGELFF. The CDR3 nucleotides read TGTGCCAGCAGAAGGGAGATGAACACCGGGGAGCTGTTTTTT. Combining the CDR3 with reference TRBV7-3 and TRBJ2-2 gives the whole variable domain GAGVSQTPSNKVTEKGKYVELRCDPISGHTALYWYRQSLGQGPEFLIYFQGTGAADDSGLPNDRFFAVRPEGSVSTLKIQRTERGDSAVYLCASRREMNTGELFFGEGSRLTVL.

DNA for the CDR3: TGTGCCAGCAGTTACCTCGCCAGGGGTCCGGCCACCGGGGAGCTGTTTTTT. Translating it yields CASSYLARGPATGELFF. The genes are TRBV6-2 or TRBV6-3 and TRBJ2-2, with D maybe TRBD1 (6 bases). The CDR3 length is 17 residues. Germline V gene data show CDR1 as MNHEY and CDR2 as SVGEGT. Trimming took 2 bases from V and 4 from J, leaving 17 bases between them.

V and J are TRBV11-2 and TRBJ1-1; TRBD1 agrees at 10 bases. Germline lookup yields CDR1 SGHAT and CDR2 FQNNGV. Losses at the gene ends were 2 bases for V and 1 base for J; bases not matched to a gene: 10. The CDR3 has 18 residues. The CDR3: CASSLSDRDRGKNTEAFF. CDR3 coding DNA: TGTGCCAGCAGCTTAAGCGACCGGGACAGGGGAAAGAACACTGAAGCTTTCTTT.

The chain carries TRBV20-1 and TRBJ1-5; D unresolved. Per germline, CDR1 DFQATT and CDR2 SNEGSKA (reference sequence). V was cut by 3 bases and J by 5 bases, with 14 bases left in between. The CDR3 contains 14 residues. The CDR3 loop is CSASWRRIDQPQHF. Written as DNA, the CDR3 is TGCAGTGCTAGTTGGAGGCGGATAGATCAGCCCCAGCATTTT.

The DNA of the CDR3 is TGTGCCAGCAGCGTAGATCCGGGAGTAGGGGAGACCCAGTACTTC. Translating it yields CASSVDPGVGETQYF. This chain uses TRBV9 with TRBJ2-5, with D possibly being TRBD2 (6 bases). This CDR3 contains 15 residues. Trimming pared 0 bases from V and 5 bases from J, leaving 14 bases between. Germline V gives CDR1 SGDLS, CDR2 YYNGEE.

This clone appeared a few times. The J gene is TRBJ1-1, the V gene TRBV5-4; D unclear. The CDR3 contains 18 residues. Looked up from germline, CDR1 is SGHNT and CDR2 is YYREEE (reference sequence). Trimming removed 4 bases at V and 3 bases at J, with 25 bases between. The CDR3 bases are TGTGCCAGCAGCCAAAGCCAATTTTCAGAGGGCTATTACACTGAAGCTTTCTTT. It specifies CASSQSQFSEGYYTEAFF.

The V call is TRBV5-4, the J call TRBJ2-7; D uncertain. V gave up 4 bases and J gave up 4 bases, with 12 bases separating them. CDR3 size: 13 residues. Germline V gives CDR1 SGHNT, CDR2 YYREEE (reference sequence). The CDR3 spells CASSADLEYEQYF. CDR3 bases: TGTGCCAGCAGCGCTGACTTAGAATACGAGCAGTACTTC.

This CDR3 reads CASSQSQDCYSNQPQHF. CDR3 in DNA: TGCGCCAGCAGTCAATCCCAAGACTGTTATAGCAATCAGCCCCAGCATTTT. This sequence joins TRBV23-1 and TRBJ1-5; D unclear. TRBV23-1 has ORF status, its function being uncertain. The V end lost 0 bases, the J end lost 0 bases, and 12 bases lay between the germline ends. The CDR3 runs to 17 residues.

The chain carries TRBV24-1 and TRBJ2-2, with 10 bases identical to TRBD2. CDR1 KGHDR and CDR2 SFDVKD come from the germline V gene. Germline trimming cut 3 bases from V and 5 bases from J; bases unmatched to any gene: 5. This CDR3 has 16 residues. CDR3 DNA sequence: TGTGCCACCAGTGATACCAGCGGGAGGGTGACCGGGGAGCTGTTTTTT. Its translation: CATSDTSGRVTGELFF.

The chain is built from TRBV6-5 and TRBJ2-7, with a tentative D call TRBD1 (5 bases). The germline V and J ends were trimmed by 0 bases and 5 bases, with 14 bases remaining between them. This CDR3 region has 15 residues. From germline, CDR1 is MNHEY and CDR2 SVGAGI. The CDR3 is CASSYSRQGSDEQYF. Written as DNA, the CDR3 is TGTGCCAGCAGTTACTCCAGGCAGGGTTCCGACGAGCAGTACTTC.

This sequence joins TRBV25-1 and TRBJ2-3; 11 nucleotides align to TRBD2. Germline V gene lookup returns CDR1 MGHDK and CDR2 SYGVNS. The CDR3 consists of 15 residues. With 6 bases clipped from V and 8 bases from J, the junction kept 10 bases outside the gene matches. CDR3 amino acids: CASRGVAGGGSTQYF. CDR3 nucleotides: TGTGCCAGCAGGGGGGTAGCGGGAGGGGGCAGTACGCAGTATTTT.

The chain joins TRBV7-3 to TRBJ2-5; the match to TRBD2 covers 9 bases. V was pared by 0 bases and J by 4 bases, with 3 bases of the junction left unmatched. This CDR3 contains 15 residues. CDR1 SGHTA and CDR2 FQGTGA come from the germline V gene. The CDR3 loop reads CASSLTSGSSETQYF. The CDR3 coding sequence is TGTGCCAGCAGCTTAACTAGCGGGAGTTCAGAGACCCAGTACTTC.

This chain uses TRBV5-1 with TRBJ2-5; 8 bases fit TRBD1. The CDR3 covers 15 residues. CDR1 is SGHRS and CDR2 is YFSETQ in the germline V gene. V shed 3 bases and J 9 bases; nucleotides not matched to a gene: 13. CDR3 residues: CASSSDTGTGSAQYF. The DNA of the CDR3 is TGCGCCAGCAGCTCGGATACCGGGACAGGCAGTGCCCAGTACTTC.